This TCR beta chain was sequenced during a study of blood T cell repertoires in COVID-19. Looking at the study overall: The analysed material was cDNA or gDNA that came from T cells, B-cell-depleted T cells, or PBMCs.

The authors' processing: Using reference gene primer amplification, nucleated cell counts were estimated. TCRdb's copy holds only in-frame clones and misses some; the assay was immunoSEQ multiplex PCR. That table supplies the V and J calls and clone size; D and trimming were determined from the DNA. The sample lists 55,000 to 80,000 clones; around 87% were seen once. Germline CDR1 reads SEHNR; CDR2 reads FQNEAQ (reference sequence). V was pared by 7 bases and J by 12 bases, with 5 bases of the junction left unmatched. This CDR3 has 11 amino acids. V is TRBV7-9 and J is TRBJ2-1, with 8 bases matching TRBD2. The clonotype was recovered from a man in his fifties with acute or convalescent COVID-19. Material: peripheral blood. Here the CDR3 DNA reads TGTGCCAGCACCGGAAGCGGGAGGCAGTTCTTC. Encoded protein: CASTGSGRQFF.